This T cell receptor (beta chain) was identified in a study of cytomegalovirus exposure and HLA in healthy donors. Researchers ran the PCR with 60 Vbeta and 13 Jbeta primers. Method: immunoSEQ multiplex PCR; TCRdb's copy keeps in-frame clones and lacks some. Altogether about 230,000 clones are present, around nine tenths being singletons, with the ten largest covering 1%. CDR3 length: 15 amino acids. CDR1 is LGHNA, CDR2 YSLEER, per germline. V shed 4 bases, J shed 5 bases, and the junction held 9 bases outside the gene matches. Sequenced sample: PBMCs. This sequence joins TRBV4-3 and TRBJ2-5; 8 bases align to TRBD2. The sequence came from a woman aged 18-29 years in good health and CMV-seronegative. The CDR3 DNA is TGCGCCAGCAGCCGGCACGGGGGGGTAGGGGAGACCCAGTACTTC. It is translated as CASSRHGGVGETQYF.